Listed below are T cell receptor beta chains from one sample, sequenced in a study of cytomegalovirus exposure and HLA in healthy donors. The repertoire was sequenced with immunoSEQ multiplex PCR; TCRdb's copy has only in-frame clones and lacks some. The sample consists of 95,000 to 110,000 clones, under 85% of them appearing once. Sequenced sample: PBMCs. These receptors were taken from a man in his forties or fifties in good health and CMV-seropositive. Each CDR3 is given without its conserved first and last residue. The order of the fields is V gene, CDR3 protein.

TRBV29-1 SAWTGPLGLGADTQY
TRBV14 ASSPGQGNLSYNEQF
TRBV7-2 ASSTTSGRGWRTQY
TRBV28 ASTGTDYNEQF
TRBV4-2 ASSQGKQGAHEQY
TRBV7-2 ASSDRTGGASDTQY
TRBV19 ASSIVAGNTGELF
TRBV5-5 ASSFSATGSYEQY
TRBV4-2 ASSQGTSSFQETQY
TRBV25-1 ASSVGVRDLAF
TRBV6-4 ASSEGTGVTNEKLF
TRBV30 AWSAARSNTEAF
TRBV2 ATREQGSFGGYT
TRBV7-9 ASSLFDLGRGRTDTQY
TRBV5-6 ASSLGGGGGYYEQY
TRBV7-9 ASSLRAIMNTEAF
TRBV18 ASSPIESRTGGKNIQY
TRBV11-3 ASSLGQTYNEQF
TRBV19 ASRLPPEKLF
TRBV7-9 ASSSLPDEQF
TRBV5-4 ASSIGQGALGYT
TRBV28 ASSLDSGGSSYEQY
TRBV30 AWSVQRTDGWNQPQH
TRBV11-3 ASSLQGNREQY
TRBV4-2 ASSLTLGQGEETQY
TRBV11-2 ASSVRDSMNTEAF
TRBV7-2 ASSSYQGKNEKLF
TRBV7-9 ASSLWGDGYT
TRBV6-1 ASNPGQGASYEQY
TRBV5-1 ASSLTGWNEQF
TRBV19 ASHDRGQGYT
TRBV5-1 ASTPGQGTDTQY
TRBV7-6 ASSARRDSGANVLT
TRBV14 ASSQLGGPPGNEQF
TRBV11-1 ASSLGLAETYEQY